One TCR beta chain is described in this entry. Its antigen remains unidentified. Sequencing used immunoSEQ multiplex PCR; TCRdb keeps in-frame clones, though not all of them. The repertoire holds 21,000 or so clones, over 80% seen once, with 0.25% to 0.35% in the top ten. Roughly 27 ml of blood was drawn into EDTA tubes. From thawed PBMCs, CD4+ T cells were purified by negative selection. The sample is drawn from a study of untreated major depressive disorder. Study-wide points: Generalizability is limited by the comparatively small study sample.

Germline CDR1 and CDR2: SQVTM and ANQGSEA. The CDR3 is made up of 13 amino acids. Trimming at V came to 6 bases and at J to 4 bases, leaving 4 bases not matched to a gene. The sequence derives from a man younger than 45 in good health. The rearrangement joins TRBV29-1 to TRBJ2-2, with 8 bases aligning to TRBD1. The sequenced sample consisted of CD4+ T cells from PBMCs. CDR3 DNA sequence: TGCAGCGTGGGACAGGTACTCACCGGGGAGCTGTTTTTT. Translation: CSVGQVLTGELFF.